These 10 T cell receptor beta chains were all obtained from the same sample, sequenced in a study of blood T cell repertoires in COVID-19. Clones were sequenced by immunoSEQ multiplex PCR, and TCRdb holds only the in-frame ones, with some missing. Of just over 350,000 clones listed, around nine tenths are singletons. Sequenced material: peripheral blood. The receptors stem from a woman aged 60-70 years with COVID-19, enrolled during active disease.

In DNA form, the CDR3 reads TGCGCCAGCAGCTTGCAGGGGGCGGTCACTGAAGCTTTCTTT. Its translation: CASSLQGAVTEAFF. The V gene is TRBV5-1, the J gene TRBJ1-1; 8 bases line up with TRBD1. V was pared by 1 base and J by 4 bases, with 3 bases of the junction left unmatched. The CDR3 length is 14 residues. Germline assignment: CDR1 SGHRS and CDR2 YFSETQ.

The gene calls are TRBV29-1 and TRBJ2-7, with a weak D call TRBD1 (5 bases). Germline V gene lookup returns CDR1 SQVTM and CDR2 ANQGSEA. This CDR3 spans 14 amino acids. V shed 1 base and J shed 2 bases, with 12 bases lying between them. CDR3 amino acids: CSVEVSGHPYEQYF. CDR3 coding DNA: TGCAGCGTTGAAGTCTCAGGACACCCCTACGAGCAGTACTTC.

J is TRBJ2-2 and V is TRBV5-1, with TRBD1 as a possible D gene (8 bases). The length of the CDR3 is 15 residues. V was trimmed by 4 bases and J by 3 bases, leaving 13 bases between them. Germline V gives CDR1 SGHRS, CDR2 YFSETQ. CDR3 in amino acids: CASSEQGGHTGELFF. Here the CDR3 DNA reads TGCGCCAGCAGCGAACAGGGGGGGCACACCGGGGAGCTGTTTTTT.

The chain is built from TRBV9 and TRBJ1-2; no reliable D call. V lost 0 bases to trimming and J lost 4 bases, with 13 bases between them. This CDR3 region has 15 residues. Germline V gives CDR1 SGDLS, CDR2 YYNGEE. The CDR3 region has the DNA TGTGCCAGCAGCGTAGAGGCAGGTTTGGGCTATGGCTACACCTTC. It is translated as CASSVEAGLGYGYTF.

The chain employs TRBV7-9 and TRBJ2-5; D is undetermined. Trimming cost V 1 base and J 7 bases, with 10 bases left between them. Germline assignment: CDR1 SEHNR and CDR2 FQNEAQ (reference sequence). The CDR3 loop spans 13 amino acids. In DNA, the CDR3 is TGTGCCAGCAGCTTAGTTGGGTCAGGGACCCAGTACTTC. This translates into CASSLVGSGTQYF.

The chain recombines TRBV28 with TRBJ1-2; D uncertain. Germline V gene lookup returns CDR1 MDHEN and CDR2 SYDVKM. V was clipped by 2 bases and J by 4 bases, with 5 bases between them. CDR3 size: 12 residues. The CDR3 is CASSLELYGYTF. The DNA of the CDR3 is TGTGCCAGCAGTTTAGAACTCTATGGCTACACCTTC.

J is TRBJ2-5 and V is TRBV7-7, with D perhaps TRBD2 (5 bases). The ends were cut back, 5 bases at V and 5 bases at J, with 18 bases in the middle. Germline V gene lookup returns CDR1 SSHAT and CDR2 FNYEAQ (reference sequence). The CDR3 runs to 15 residues. CDR3 DNA sequence: TGTGCCAGCAGCCCTCTCGAGGGCGTCGGGGAGACCCAGTACTTC. Protein sequence: CASSPLEGVGETQYF.

This clone was seen more than once but under ten times. V is TRBV2 and J is TRBJ2-7; D is possibly TRBD1 (5 bases). The germline V gene encodes CDR1 SNHLY and CDR2 FYNNEI. CDR3 length: 11 residues. V was cut by 5 bases and J by 6 bases, with 8 bases left in between. This CDR3 is CASSRGSEQYF. The CDR3 DNA is TGTGCCAGCAGTAGGGGAAGCGAGCAGTACTTC.

For the CDR3, the DNA is TGTGCCAGCAGCCTGGATGGTATTAGTAGTGGCTACACCTTC. Protein sequence: CASSLDGISSGYTF. The rearrangement uses TRBV5-4 and TRBJ1-2; D is unresolved. Germline-derived CDR1 and CDR2 are SGHNT and YYREEE (reference sequence). Trimming stripped 4 bases from V and 7 bases from J, with 17 bases between. This CDR3 region has 14 residues.

V usage is TRBV7-7 and J usage is TRBJ2-7; tentative D call: TRBD2 (6 bases). Trimming cost V 1 base and J 7 bases, with 20 bases left between them. This CDR3 spans 16 amino acids. Germline loops: CDR1 SSHAT, CDR2 FNYEAQ (reference sequence). CDR3 nucleotide sequence: TGTGCCAGCAGCTTAGTAGCCGGAGGGGACCCTAGGGAGCAGTACTTC. Translated: CASSLVAGGDPREQYF.